This T cell receptor (beta chain) was captured in a study of naive and memory T cell subsets. Study-level points and caveats: Naive repertoires, especially CD8, held a few larger clonotypes, possibly memory cells re-expressing CD45RA. From naive to CM, EM and EMRA, diversity decreased and Gini increased. In naive cells, over 95% of TCR sequences were seen only once.

The germline V gene has CDR1 MNHEY and CDR2 SMNVEV (reference sequence). This CDR3 is 16 amino acids long. The trim removed 4 bases at V and 5 bases at J, leaving 12 bases unmatched. Alpha and beta libraries were amplified separately from the second PCR onward. After CD4 positive bead selection, the CD4-negative fraction gave CD8 T cells. At least ten counts were recorded for this clonotype. Its antigen is not identified. An equimolar mix of two oligonucleotides served as the beta constant-region primer for TRBC1 and TRBC2. Nested alpha and beta constant-region primers with the SP2 primer drove four PCR rounds on ligated cDNA. TCRdb analysed the UMI-ligation and nested PCR reads with MiXCR anew, one entry per CDR3 protein. The sample consists of under 150,000 distinct CDR3 sequences, roughly a fifth of them appearing once.

The sample was naive CD8+ T cells from blood. This sequence was found in a human donor in good health. The chain employs TRBV27 and TRBJ1-2; 8 positions agree with TRBD1. The CDR3 reads CASSSAGTGIPYGYTF. CDR3 bases: TGTGCCAGCAGTTCAGCCGGGACAGGAATACCGTATGGCTACACCTTC.